The 24 T cell receptor beta chains given below trace back to one sample, sequenced in a study of blood T cell repertoires in COVID-19. TCRdb's copy holds only in-frame clones and misses some; the assay was immunoSEQ multiplex PCR. The data hold under 200,000 clones, with 85% to 90% observed a single time. Sequenced: peripheral blood. The receptors shown here come from a middle-aged man with active or convalescent COVID-19.

The chain uses TRBV7-8 and TRBJ2-3; D remains unclear. Germline assignment: CDR1 SGHVS and CDR2 FQNEAQ. The CDR3 consists of 15 residues. The germline V and J ends were trimmed by 0 bases and 2 bases, with 9 bases remaining between them. The CDR3 loop is CASSLAHSYTDTQYF. The DNA of the CDR3 is TGTGCCAGCAGCTTAGCGCATTCCTACACAGATACGCAGTATTTT. The complete variable domain, with remaining parts taken from reference TRBV7-8 and TRBJ2-3, reads GAGVSQSPRYKVAKRGQDVALRCDPISGHVSLFWYQQALGQGPEFLTYFQNEAQLDKSGLPSDRFFAERPEGSVSTLKIQRTQQEDSAVYLCASSLAHSYTDTQYFGPGTRLTVL.

The chain is built from TRBV3-1 (or the pseudogene TRBV3-2) and TRBJ1-1; D might be TRBD1 (5 bases). The length of the CDR3 is 16 residues. Germline-derived CDR1 and CDR2 are LGHDT and YNNKEL (reference sequence). V was clipped by 2 bases and J by 1 base, with 14 bases between them. This CDR3 reads CASSQRLGRPNTEAFF. CDR3 bases: TGTGCCAGCAGCCAACGCTTGGGGCGCCCGAACACTGAAGCTTTCTTT.

The chain combines TRBV5-8 with TRBJ1-1; D is possibly TRBD1 (6 bases). V was trimmed by 4 bases and J by 4 bases, leaving 14 bases between them. The CDR3 length is 14 residues. The germline V gene encodes CDR1 SGHTS and CDR2 YDEGEE. CDR3 sequence: CASSNRAGGTEAFF. The CDR3 bases are TGTGCCAGCAGCAACAGGGCCGGCGGCACTGAAGCTTTCTTT.

The chain is built from TRBV20-1 and TRBJ2-5; D is possibly TRBD2 (6 bases). Trimming took off 3 bases at V and 5 bases at J, with 16 bases between the two ends. The CDR3 is 14 residues long. CDR1 and CDR2 (germline): DFQATT, SNEGSKA (reference sequence). CDR3 amino acids: CSASRRDVAETQYF. The CDR3 DNA sequence: TGCAGTGCTAGTAGGCGGGACGTCGCCGAGACCCAGTACTTC.

The V call is TRBV30, the J call TRBJ2-5; D unclear. The V gene lost 0 bases and the J gene lost 2 bases, with 7 bases spanning the gap. The CDR3 runs 13 residues. CDR1 and CDR2 (germline): GTSNPN, SVGIG (reference sequence). CDR3 nucleotide sequence: TGTGCCTGGAGTGTAAGCTATCAAGAGACCCAGTACTTC. This translates into CAWSVSYQETQYF.

V usage is TRBV7-2 and J usage is TRBJ1-2; no reliable D call. CDR1 and CDR2 (germline): SGHTA, FQGNSA. CDR3 length: 15 residues. V was trimmed by 0 bases and J by 8 bases, leaving 16 bases between them. This CDR3 is CASSLASQALRGYTF. The CDR3 DNA sequence: TGTGCCAGCAGCTTAGCGAGCCAGGCCTTGCGAGGCTACACCTTC.

This clone was found a few times. The chain is built from TRBV4-2 and TRBJ2-3; D might be TRBD1 (5 bases). CDR1 and CDR2 from the germline V gene are LGHNA and YNFKEQ. This CDR3 comprises 16 residues. Trimming removed 1 base at V and 0 bases at J, with 11 bases between. CDR3 sequence (DNA): TGTGCCAGCAGCCAAGGGGGCAAGATTAGCACAGATACGCAGTATTTT. Translating it yields CASSQGGKISTDTQYF.

This clone is a singleton in its sample. The V and J genes are TRBV7-2 and TRBJ2-1, with 13 bases matching TRBD2. V shed 4 bases, J shed 8 bases, and the junction held 8 bases outside the gene matches. The CDR3 is 16 residues long. Germline V gene sequence: CDR1 SGHTA, CDR2 FQGNSA. CDR3 sequence: CASSSLAGGLMDEQFF. CDR3 nucleotide sequence: TGTGCCAGCAGCTCACTAGCGGGGGGGCTCATGGATGAGCAGTTCTTC.

V and J are TRBV7-9 and TRBJ2-2, with D perhaps matching TRBD2 (5 bases). Germline CDR1 is SEHNR and CDR2 is FQNEAQ (reference sequence). Trimming removed 5 bases at V and 0 bases at J, with 13 bases between. The CDR3 runs 16 residues. The CDR3: CASSPFGRANTGELFF. CDR3 bases: TGTGCCAGCAGCCCCTTTGGGCGGGCGAACACCGGGGAGCTGTTTTTT. The variable domain in full, completed from reference TRBV7-9 and TRBJ2-2, reads DTGVSQNPRHKITKRGQNVTFRCDPISEHNRLYWYRQTLGQGPEFLTYFQNEAQLEKSRLLSDRFSAERPKGSFSTLEIQRTEQGDSAMYLCASSPFGRANTGELFFGEGSRLTVL.

The chain combines TRBV19 with TRBJ2-1; D may be TRBD2 (6 bases). The V end lost 1 base, the J end lost 5 bases, and 12 bases lay between the germline ends. Germline lookup yields CDR1 LNHDA and CDR2 SQIVND (reference sequence). This CDR3 is built from 15 residues. The CDR3 coding sequence is TGTGCCAGTAGTATAGTGGCGGGACGGAACAATGAGCAGTTCTTC. Its protein product is CASSIVAGRNNEQFF.

In this sample, this clone turned up a few times. The chain joins TRBV21-1 to TRBJ2-7; TRBD2 is the table's D call and was not checked against the DNA. TRBV21-1 is given as a pseudogene. The CDR3 contains 16 residues. The CDR3 loop reads CASSKLGTESSYEQYF. In nucleotides, the CDR3 is TGTGCCAGCAGCAAACTGGGGACTGAGAGCTCCTACGAGCAGTACTTC.

The V and J genes are TRBV28 and TRBJ1-2, with TRBD1 matching 7 bases. This CDR3 has 17 amino acids. Losses at the gene ends were 6 bases for V and 8 bases for J; bases not matched to a gene: 21. Germline CDR1 is MDHEN and CDR2 is SYDVKM. The CDR3 region is CASRAGTEGPILGGYTF. The CDR3 DNA follows: TGTGCCAGCAGAGCCGGGACAGAGGGCCCCATATTGGGCGGCTACACCTTC.

The gene calls are TRBV5-3 and TRBJ2-1; D is possibly TRBD1 (5 bases). TRBV5-3 carries the ORF label, with uncertain function. The CDR3 consists of 17 residues. V was trimmed by 0 bases and J by 8 bases, leaving 21 bases between them. The DNA for the CDR3 is TGTGCCAGAAGCTTGGACAGGAGCGCAGACCCTACTCATGAGCAGTTCTTC. This gives the protein CARSLDRSADPTHEQFF.

As concerns this clone: This sample includes further DNA sequences coding for the same CDR3. The V gene is TRBV5-4, the J gene TRBJ2-7; 11 bases fit TRBD2. The CDR3 contains 14 residues. Germline V gives CDR1 SGHNT, CDR2 YYREEE (reference sequence). V dropped 1 base and J dropped 3; count of bases not matched to a gene: 0. DNA of the CDR3: TGTGCCAGCAGCTTGACTAGCGGGAGCTACGAGCAGTACTTC. This encodes CASSLTSGSYEQYF.

This clone occurred a few times. The chain is built from TRBV14 and TRBJ2-7; maybe TRBD1 (6 bases). V shed 2 bases and J shed 1 base, with 9 bases lying between them. Germline CDR1 reads SGHDN; CDR2 reads FVKESK. This CDR3 has 14 amino acids. CDR3 amino acids: CASSQNRVSYEQYF. Written as DNA, the CDR3 is TGTGCCAGCAGCCAAAACAGGGTTTCCTACGAGCAGTACTTC.

The V and J genes are TRBV6-2 or TRBV6-3 and TRBJ1-2; weak D call: TRBD1 (6 bases). Per germline, CDR1 MNHEY and CDR2 SVGEGT. This CDR3 spans 14 amino acids. Trimming shortened V by 2 bases and J by 6 bases, and 13 bases separated the two germline ends. The CDR3 DNA reads as TGTGCCAGCAGTTACGGACAGAGGTGGAATGGCTACACCTTC. Amino acids: CASSYGQRWNGYTF.

The chain employs TRBV5-5 and TRBJ1-6; 8 positions agree with TRBD1. There are 15 residues in the CDR3. V lost 2 bases and J lost 5; bases outside the gene matches: 3. CDR1 SGHKS and CDR2 YYEKEE come from the germline V gene (reference sequence). CDR3 bases: TGTGCCAGCAGCTTAGGGACAGGAGATAATTCACCCCTCCACTTT. This translates into CASSLGTGDNSPLHF.

The V gene is TRBV5-8, the J gene TRBJ1-3, with 9 bases matching TRBD1. Germline assignment: CDR1 SGHTS and CDR2 YDEGEE. CDR3 length equals 15 residues. The V gene end was trimmed by 3 bases and the J gene end by 2 bases; junction bases not matched to a gene: 3. The CDR3 protein is CASSYRQGAGNTIYF. The CDR3 DNA sequence: TGTGCCAGCAGCTACCGACAGGGGGCTGGAAACACCATATATTTT.

The table lists this clone with a count of one. The genes are TRBV27 and TRBJ1-6; 7 nucleotides line up with TRBD1. J gave up 10 bases and V 6 bases, and 24 bases lay outside the gene matches. CDR1 is MNHEY, CDR2 SMNVEV, per germline (reference sequence). CDR3 length: 19 amino acids. CDR3 bases: TGTGCCAGCAGCAATTATCGGACAGGAACCACCCTCTCGGGATCACCCCTCCACTTT. Translating gives CASSNYRTGTTLSGSPLHF.

The chain couples TRBV11-2 to TRBJ2-7; the D gene is possibly TRBD1 (5 bases). The CDR3 contains 13 residues. The V gene lost 5 bases and the J gene lost 2 bases, with 10 bases spanning the gap. Germline assignment: CDR1 SGHAT and CDR2 FQNNGV. The CDR3 loop is CASSTQGTYEQYF. The CDR3, as DNA: TGTGCCAGCAGCACCCAGGGTACCTACGAGCAGTACTTC.

The chain couples TRBV19 to TRBJ2-3, with a tentative D call TRBD2 (5 bases). The CDR3 runs 14 residues. Trimming cost V 2 bases and J 1 base, with 7 bases left between them. Germline lookup yields CDR1 LNHDA and CDR2 SQIVND (reference sequence). The CDR3 region is CASSIPGGTDTQYF. DNA for the CDR3: TGTGCCAGTAGTATACCCGGGGGCACAGATACGCAGTATTTT.

The CDR3 is CASSSQGNTEAFF. In nucleotides, the CDR3 is TGTGCCAGTAGCTCACAGGGGAACACTGAAGCTTTCTTT. This chain links TRBV19 with TRBJ1-1; tentative D call: TRBD1 (6 bases). Trimming took off 6 bases at V and 1 base at J, with 9 bases between the two ends. The CDR3 covers 13 residues. The V gene's germline CDR1 is LNHDA and CDR2 SQIVND (reference sequence).

The rearrangement joins TRBV30 to TRBJ2-5; 7 bases fit TRBD2. In germline, CDR1 is GTSNPN, CDR2 SVGIG (reference sequence). The V gene end was trimmed by 2 bases and the J gene end by 5 bases; junction bases not matched to a gene: 8. The CDR3 runs to 14 residues. The CDR3 protein is CAWSIMAGAETQYF. CDR3 nucleotides: TGTGCCTGGAGTATCATGGCGGGAGCGGAGACCCAGTACTTC.

The J gene is TRBJ1-4, the V gene TRBV7-8, with 9 positions matching TRBD1. The germline V gene has CDR1 SGHVS and CDR2 FQNEAQ. The CDR3 totals 15 residues. The V gene end was trimmed by 3 bases and the J gene end by 5 bases; junction bases not matched to a gene: 4. CDR3 DNA sequence: TGTGCCAGCAGCTTTGGGACAGGGTTAAATGAAAAACTGTTTTTT. This sequence encodes CASSFGTGLNEKLFF.